The TCR beta chain described here comes from a study of T cells after yellow fever vaccination. Study context: Preparation of fractions with low cell numbers was performed using SMART-Seq v4 Ultra Low Input.

J gave up 8 bases and V 6 bases, and 1 base lay outside the gene matches. Germline CDR1 reads SGHVS; CDR2 reads FNYEAQ. CDR3 length: 11 amino acids. Regarding this clonotype: Its antigen remains unknown.

Notes on the study in general: In FACS-sorted repertoires, abundant clonotypes from the bulk population could appear as contaminants. Although most clonotypes did not, a small share appeared in both CD4 and CD8 compartments. Weaker in magnitude, the secondary response showed a faster peak on day 5 versus 15.

TCRdb called the 5' RACE reads again in MiXCR, with one record for every CDR3 protein. The data contain under 600,000 distinct CDR3 sequences, 21% of them singletons. The TCR originated in a man aged 18-30 years who received the YFV17D yellow fever vaccine. This chain joins TRBV7-6 and TRBJ2-1, with 7 nucleotides matching TRBD1. This material consisted of PBMCs, taken 21 days after the first yellow fever vaccination. CDR3 in amino acids: CASRGGHEQFF. CDR3 DNA sequence: TGTGCCAGCAGAGGGGGCCATGAGCAGTTCTTC.